This T cell receptor beta chain was sequenced during a study of Tregs in tolerant kidney transplant recipients. Findings and limits, study-wide: Activated donor B cell expansion appeared to reveal the most relevant donor-specific TCRbeta repertoire.

The CDR3 contains 16 residues. Germline V CDR1 and CDR2: SQVTM, ANQGSEA. Between the trimmed V and J ends, which lost 1 base and 6 bases, there was a span of 21 bases. Assay: immunoSEQ multiplex PCR; the TCRdb copy retains only in-frame clones and omits some. The repertoire holds about 66,000 clones, with roughly 89% as singletons. As for this clone: Its antigen is currently unknown.

The material was CD8+ T cells from blood, obtained before the transplant. The rearrangement joins TRBV29-1 to TRBJ1-1, with D perhaps matching TRBD1 (5 bases). The TCR sequence derives from a human donor who received a combined kidney and bone marrow transplant. The CDR3 region has the DNA TGCAGCGTTGAAGCCGCCCGGGCAGGGACTTTTGCTGAAGCTTTCTTT. Translation gives CSVEAARAGTFAEAFF.